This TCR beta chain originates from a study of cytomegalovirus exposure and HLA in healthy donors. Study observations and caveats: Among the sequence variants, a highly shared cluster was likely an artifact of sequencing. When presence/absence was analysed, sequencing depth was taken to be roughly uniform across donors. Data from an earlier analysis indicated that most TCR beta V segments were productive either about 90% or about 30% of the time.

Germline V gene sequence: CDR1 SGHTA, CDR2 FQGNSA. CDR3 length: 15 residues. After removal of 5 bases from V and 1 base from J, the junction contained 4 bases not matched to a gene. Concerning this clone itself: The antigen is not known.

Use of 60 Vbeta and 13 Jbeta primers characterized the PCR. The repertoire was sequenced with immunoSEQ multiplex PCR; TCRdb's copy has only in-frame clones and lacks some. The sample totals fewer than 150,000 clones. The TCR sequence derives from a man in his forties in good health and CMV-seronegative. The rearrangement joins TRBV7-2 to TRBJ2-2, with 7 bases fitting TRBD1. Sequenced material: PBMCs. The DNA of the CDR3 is TGTGCCAGCAGCGCTGGACAGGTGAACACCGGGGAGCTGTTTTTT. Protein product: CASSAGQVNTGELFF.